This T cell receptor (beta chain) was captured in a study of technical replicates of blood from four donors. Libraries were prepared by immunoSEQ multiplex PCR; TCRdb keeps only in-frame clonotypes and omits some of them. The sample records some 85,000 clones, around 94% being singletons. Germline CDR1 reads SGHDT; CDR2 reads YYEEEE. The V segment lost 4 bases and the J segment 7 bases; nucleotides outside the gene matches: 4. This CDR3 region has 15 residues. The rearrangement links TRBV5-6 to TRBJ2-2; 13 bases match TRBD2. Material for sequencing was T cells isolated from PBMCs. The sequence came from a human donor in good health. The CDR3 DNA reads as TGTGCCAGCAGCGAAGGGACTAGCGGGATCGGGGAGCTGTTTTTT. Amino acids: CASSEGTSGIGELFF.